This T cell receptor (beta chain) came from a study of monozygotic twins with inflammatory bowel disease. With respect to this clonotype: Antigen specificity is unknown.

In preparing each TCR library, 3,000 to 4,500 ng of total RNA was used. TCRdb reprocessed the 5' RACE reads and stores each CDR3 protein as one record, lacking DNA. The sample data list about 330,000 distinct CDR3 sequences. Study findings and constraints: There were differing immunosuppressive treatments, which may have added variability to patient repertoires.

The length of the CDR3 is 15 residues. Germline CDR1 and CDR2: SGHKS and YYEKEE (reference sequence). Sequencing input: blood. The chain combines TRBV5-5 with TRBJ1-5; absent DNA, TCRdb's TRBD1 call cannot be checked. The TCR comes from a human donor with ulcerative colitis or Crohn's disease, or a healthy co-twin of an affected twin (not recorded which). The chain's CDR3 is CASSYEGNSNQPQHF.